Relative to its sample, the clone carrying this T cell receptor (beta chain) is medium-sized. The antigen is unknown. The data stem from a study of circulating CD8 cells and anti-PD-1 response in melanoma. TCR libraries were prepared from around 14 ng of total RNA with the QIAseq Immune Repertoire TCR panel. In TCRdb, the reads were re-called with MiXCR into one record per CDR3 protein. The table records more than 700 distinct CDR3 sequences, around 7% of them present only once. Germline V gives CDR1 LNHDA, CDR2 SQIVND (reference sequence). This CDR3 has 14 residues. V lost 4 bases, J lost 3 bases, and 12 bases lay in between. Four subsets defined by PD-1 and/or TIGIT were sorted from live CD3+CD8+TCRalphabeta+ cells. General study points: Clonotype sharing was highest between DPOS and TIGIT subsets. Previously treated and treatment-naive patients were pooled together. Only baseline and M1 samples entered the published repertoire comparisons.

This TCR was sampled from a human donor with melanoma. The chain couples TRBV19 to TRBJ1-1; D remains unclear. The sequenced sample was CD8+ T cells from PBMCs, obtained at baseline or after one month of anti-PD-1 therapy (not recorded which). For the CDR3, the DNA is TGTGCCAGTAGTACGGGGTCCGGGCACACTGAAGCTTTCTTT. It yields the protein CASSTGSGHTEAFF.